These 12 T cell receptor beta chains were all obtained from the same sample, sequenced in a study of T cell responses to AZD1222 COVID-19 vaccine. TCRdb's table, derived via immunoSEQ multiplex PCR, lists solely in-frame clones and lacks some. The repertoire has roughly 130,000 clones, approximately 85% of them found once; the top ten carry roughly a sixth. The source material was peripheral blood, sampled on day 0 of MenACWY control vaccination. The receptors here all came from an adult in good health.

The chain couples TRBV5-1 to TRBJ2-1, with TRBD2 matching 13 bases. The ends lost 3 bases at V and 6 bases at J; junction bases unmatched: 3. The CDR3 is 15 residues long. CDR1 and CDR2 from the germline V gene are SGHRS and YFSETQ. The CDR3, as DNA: TGCGCCAGCAGCTCACTAGCGGGAGGGGGCAATGAGCAGTTCTTC. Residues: CASSSLAGGGNEQFF.

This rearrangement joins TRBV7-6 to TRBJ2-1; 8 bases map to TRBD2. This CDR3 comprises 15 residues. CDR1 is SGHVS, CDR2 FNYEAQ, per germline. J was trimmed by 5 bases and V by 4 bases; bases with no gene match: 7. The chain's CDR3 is CASSSGLAEHNEQFF. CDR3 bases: TGTGCCAGCAGCTCCGGACTAGCAGAACACAATGAGCAGTTCTTC.

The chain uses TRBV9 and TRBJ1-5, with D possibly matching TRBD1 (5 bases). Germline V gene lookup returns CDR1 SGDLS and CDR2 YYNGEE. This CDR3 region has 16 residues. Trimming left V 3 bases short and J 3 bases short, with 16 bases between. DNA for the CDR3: TGTGCCAGCAGCGCCCCCCGGACGGGGGTCAATCAGCCCCAGCATTTT. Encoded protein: CASSAPRTGVNQPQHF.

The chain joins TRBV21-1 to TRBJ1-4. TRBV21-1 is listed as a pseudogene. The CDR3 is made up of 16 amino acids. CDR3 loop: CASSASAGTANEKLFF. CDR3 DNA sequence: TGTGCCAGCAGCGCCTCAGCCGGGACGGCAAATGAAAAACTGTTTTTT.

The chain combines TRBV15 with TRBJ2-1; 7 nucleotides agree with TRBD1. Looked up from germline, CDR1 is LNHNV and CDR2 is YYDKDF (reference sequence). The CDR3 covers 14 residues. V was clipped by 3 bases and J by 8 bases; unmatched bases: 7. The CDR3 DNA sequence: TGTGCCACCAGCAGTGACAGGGATAGGGATGAGCAGTTCTTC. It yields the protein CATSSDRDRDEQFF.

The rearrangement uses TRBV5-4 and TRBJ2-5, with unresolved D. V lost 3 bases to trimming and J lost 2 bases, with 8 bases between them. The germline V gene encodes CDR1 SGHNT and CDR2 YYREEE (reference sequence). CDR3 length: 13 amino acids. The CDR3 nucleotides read TGTGCCAGCAGCTCCGGAAGGCAAGAGACCCAGTACTTC. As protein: CASSSGRQETQYF.

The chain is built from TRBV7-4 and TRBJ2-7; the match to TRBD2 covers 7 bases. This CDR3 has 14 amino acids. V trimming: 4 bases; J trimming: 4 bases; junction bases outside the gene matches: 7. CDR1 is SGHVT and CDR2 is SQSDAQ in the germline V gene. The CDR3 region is CASSCGRRGYEQYF. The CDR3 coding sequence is TGTGCCAGCAGCTGCGGTCGGCGGGGGTACGAGCAGTACTTC. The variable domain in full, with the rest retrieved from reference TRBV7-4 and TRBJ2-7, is GAGVSQSPRYKVAKRGRDVALRCDSISGHVTLYWYRQTLGQGSEVLTYSQSDAQRDKSGRPSGRFSAERPERSVSTLKIQRTEQGDSAVYLCASSCGRRGYEQYFGPGTRLTVT.

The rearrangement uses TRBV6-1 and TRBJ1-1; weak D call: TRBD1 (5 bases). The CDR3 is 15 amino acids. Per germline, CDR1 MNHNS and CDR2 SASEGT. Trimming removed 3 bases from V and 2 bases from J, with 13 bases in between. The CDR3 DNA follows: TGTGCCAGCAGTGACAACACCCAGGGTAACACTGAAGCTTTCTTT. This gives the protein CASSDNTQGNTEAFF.

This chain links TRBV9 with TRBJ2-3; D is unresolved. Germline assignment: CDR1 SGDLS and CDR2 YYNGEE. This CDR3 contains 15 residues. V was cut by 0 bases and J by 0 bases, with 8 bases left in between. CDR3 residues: CASSVEGQSTDTQYF. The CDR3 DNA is TGTGCCAGCAGCGTAGAGGGCCAGAGCACAGATACGCAGTATTTT. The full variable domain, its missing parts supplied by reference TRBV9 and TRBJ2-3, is DSGVTQTPKHLITATGQRVTLRCSPRSGDLSVYWYQQSLDQGLQFLIQYYNGEERAKGNILERFSAQQFPDLHSELNLSSLELGDSALYFCASSVEGQSTDTQYFGPGTRLTVL.

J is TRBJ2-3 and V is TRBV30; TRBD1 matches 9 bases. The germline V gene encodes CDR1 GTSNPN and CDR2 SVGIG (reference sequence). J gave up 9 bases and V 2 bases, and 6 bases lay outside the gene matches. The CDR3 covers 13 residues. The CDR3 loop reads CAWSSGQGSTQYF. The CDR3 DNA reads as TGTGCCTGGAGTTCGGGACAGGGAAGCACGCAGTATTTT.

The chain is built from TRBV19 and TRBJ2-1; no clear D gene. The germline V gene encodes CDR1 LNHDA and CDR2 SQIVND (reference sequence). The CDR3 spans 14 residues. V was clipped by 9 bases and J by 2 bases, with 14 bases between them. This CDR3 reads CASSRLGTYNEQFF. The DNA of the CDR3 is TGTGCCAGCTCCCGGTTAGGAACCTACAATGAGCAGTTCTTC. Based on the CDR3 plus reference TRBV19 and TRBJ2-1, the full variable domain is DGGITQSPKYLFRKEGQNVTLSCEQNLNHDAMYWYRQDPGQGLRLIYYSQIVNDFQKGDIAEGYSVSREKKESFPLTVTSAQKNPTAFYLCASSRLGTYNEQFFGPGTRLTVL.

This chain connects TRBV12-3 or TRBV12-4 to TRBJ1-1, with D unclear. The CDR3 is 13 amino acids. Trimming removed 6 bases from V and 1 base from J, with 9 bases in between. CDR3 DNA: TGTGCCAGCAGACGTAAGGCGAACACTGAAGCTTTCTTT. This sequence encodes CASRRKANTEAFF.